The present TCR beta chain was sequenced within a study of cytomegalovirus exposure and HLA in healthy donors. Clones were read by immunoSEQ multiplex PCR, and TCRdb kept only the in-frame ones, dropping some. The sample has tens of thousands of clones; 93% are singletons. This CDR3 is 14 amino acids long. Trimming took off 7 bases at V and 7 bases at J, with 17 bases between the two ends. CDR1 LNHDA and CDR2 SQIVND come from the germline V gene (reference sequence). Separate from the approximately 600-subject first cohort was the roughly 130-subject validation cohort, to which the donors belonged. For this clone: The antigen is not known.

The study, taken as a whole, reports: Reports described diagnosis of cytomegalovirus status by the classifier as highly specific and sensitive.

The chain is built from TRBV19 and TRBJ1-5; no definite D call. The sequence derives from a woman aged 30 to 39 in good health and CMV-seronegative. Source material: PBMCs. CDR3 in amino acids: CASTVTGLRQPQHF. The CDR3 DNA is TGTGCCAGTACCGTAACTGGTCTCCGGCAGCCCCAGCATTTT.